The rows below give T cell receptor beta chains drawn from one sample of a study of T cell repertoires in aging, cancer and after chemotherapy. A single record per CDR3 protein comes from TCRdb applying MiXCR to the multiplex PCR reads. The data show 6,000 to 8,500 distinct CDR3 sequences, over 20% seen once. Sequencing was performed on blood. The receptors shown here come from a human donor with a blood cancer. Both conserved end residues are part of each CDR3. Each record gives: D gene, clone size, J gene, V gene, CDR3 protein, CDR3 DNA. A D gene is named only where the DNA matches it firmly. The size field is filled for only some rows; it gives once, few, many or a size class.

.	.	TRBJ2-3	TRBV5-1	CASSFLLGQSGATDTQYF	TGCGCCAGCAGCTTCTTGTTGGGGCAATCGGGAGCGACGGATACGCAGTATTTT
.	few	TRBJ2-1	TRBV7-2	CASSFEGVAGSYNEQFF	TGTGCCAGCAGCTTCGAGGGGGTGGCGGGCTCCTACAATGAGCAGTTCTTC
TRBD1	medium-sized	TRBJ1-2	TRBV6-6	CASSYDRALNGYTF	TGTGCCAGCAGTTATGACAGGGCTCTTAATGGCTACACCTTC
.	.	TRBJ2-7	TRBV28	CASRNREINYEQYF	TGTGCCAGCAGAAACAGGGAGATTAATTACGAGCAGTACTTC
.	.	TRBJ2-7	TRBV7-2	CASTGSSYEQYF	TGTGCCAGCACGGGGAGCTCCTACGAGCAGTACTTC
TRBD2	few	TRBJ2-7	TRBV30	CAWSGPSGRYEQYF	TGTGCCTGGAGTGGTCCTAGCGGGAGGTACGAGCAGTACTTC
.	medium-sized	TRBJ2-1	TRBV6-6	CASSYSTVVNEQFF	TGTGCCAGCAGTTACTCGACAGTGGTCAATGAGCAGTTCTTC
TRBD2	.	TRBJ2-7	TRBV10-2	CASSSGTNTYEQYF	TGCGCCAGCAGTTCCGGGACTAATACCTACGAGCAGTACTTC
TRBD1	.	TRBJ1-5	TRBV7-6	CASSQGQGLNQPQHF	TGTGCCAGCAGCCAGGGACAGGGTTTAAATCAGCCCCAGCATTTT
TRBD1	medium-sized	TRBJ2-3	TRBV11-1	CASSSHLPGQGARNTQYF	TGTGCCAGCAGCTCCCACCTCCCCGGACAGGGGGCCCGGAATACGCAGTATTTT
TRBD2	.	TRBJ2-1	TRBV11-3	CASSFVAGGGRNEQFF	TGTGCCAGCAGCTTTGTAGCGGGAGGAGGTAGAAATGAGCAGTTCTTC
.	medium-sized	TRBJ1-2	TRBV30	CAWTGRGWGYTF	TGTGCCTGGACCGGCAGGGGTTGGGGCTACACCTTC
.	few	TRBJ2-1	TRBV5-1	CASSLGQRHNEQFF	TGCGCCAGCAGCTTGGGACAGAGGCACAATGAGCAGTTCTTC
TRBD2	.	TRBJ2-7	TRBV11-1	CASSLPPGLAGVRLQEQYF	TGTGCCAGCAGCCTACCCCCGGGACTAGCGGGAGTTCGGCTACAGGAGCAGTACTTC
.	medium-sized	TRBJ1-6	TRBV19	CASSQDQVGSSYNSPLHF	TGTGCCAGTAGTCAGGACCAGGTGGGGAGCTCCTATAATTCACCCCTCCACTTT
.	few	TRBJ2-7	TRBV12-3/TRBV12-4	CASSRLTGYEQYF	TGTGCCAGCAGCCGCCTTACAGGGTACGAGCAGTACTTC
.	few	TRBJ2-5	TRBV24-1	CATSDPDRYQETQYF	TGTGCCACCAGTGACCCAGACAGGTACCAAGAGACCCAGTACTTC
.	medium-sized	TRBJ2-1	TRBV12-3/TRBV12-4	CASTLSSSSYNEQFF	TGTGCCAGCACCCTTTCATCCTCCTCCTACAATGAGCAGTTCTTC
TRBD1	.	TRBJ1-6	TRBV5-4	CASSQDLGTGLRNSPLHF	TGTGCCAGCAGCCAAGATTTGGGGACAGGGTTACGGAATTCACCCCTCCACTTT
.	.	TRBJ2-1	TRBV28	CASSHGRPYNEQFF	TGTGCCAGCAGTCATGGGCGGCCCTACAATGAGCAGTTCTTC
TRBD2	medium-sized	TRBJ2-5	TRBV18	CASSHGLARQETQYF	TGTGCCAGCTCACATGGACTAGCGAGACAAGAGACCCAGTACTTC
TRBD2	medium-sized	TRBJ2-1	TRBV12-3/TRBV12-4	CASTQSSGPNNEQFF	TGTGCCAGCACCCAATCTAGCGGCCCCAACAATGAGCAGTTCTTC
TRBD2	few	TRBJ2-3	TRBV12-3/TRBV12-4	CASTESGRAADTQYF	TGTGCCAGCACGGAAAGCGGGAGAGCGGCAGATACGCAGTATTTT
TRBD1	.	TRBJ1-2	TRBV29-1	CSVPASGTGSFGYTF	TGCAGCGTTCCCGCTTCCGGGACAGGGTCTTTTGGCTACACCTTC
.	.	TRBJ1-1	TRBV19	CASSIVGVNTEAFF	TGTGCCAGTAGTATAGTTGGGGTCAACACTGAAGCTTTCTTT
.	few	TRBJ1-5	TRBV27	CASSFRNQPQHF	TGTGCCAGCAGTTTCAGGAATCAGCCCCAGCATTTT
TRBD2	.	TRBJ2-1	TRBV28	CASSPPLGLAGGRNEQFF	TGTGCCAGCAGTCCCCCTTTGGGACTAGCGGGAGGTAGGAATGAGCAGTTCTTC
.	medium-sized	TRBJ1-2	TRBV19	CASSNRDHGYTF	TGTGCCAGTAGTAACAGGGACCATGGCTACACCTTC
TRBD1	few	TRBJ1-1	TRBV27	CASYTEGRGRSNTEAFF	TGTGCCAGCTATACGGAGGGCAGGGGGCGATCTAACACTGAAGCTTTCTTT
TRBD2	medium-sized	TRBJ2-5	TRBV5-4	CASSLLAGAGETQYF	TGTGCCAGCAGCTTACTAGCGGGAGCGGGGGAGACCCAGTACTTC
TRBD1	medium-sized	TRBJ1-3	TRBV6-1	CASRRDRGRNTIYF	TGTGCCAGCAGACGGGACAGGGGGCGAAACACCATATATTTT
TRBD2	.	TRBJ2-2	TRBV12-3/TRBV12-4	CASSARQVGTSGRTGELFF	TGTGCCAGCAGCGCCCGACAGGTGGGGACTAGCGGGAGGACCGGGGAGCTGTTTTTT
.	medium-sized	TRBJ1-4	TRBV19	CASSMNEKLFF	TGTGCCAGTAGTATGAATGAAAAACTGTTTTTT
TRBD1	medium-sized	TRBJ1-6	TRBV7-6	CASSLGGTVNSPLHF	TGTGCCAGCAGCTTAGGGGGGACAGTTAATTCACCCCTCCACTTT
TRBD2	few	TRBJ2-5	TRBV20-1	CSATTGGQTQYF	TGCAGTGCCACCACGGGAGGACAGACCCAGTACTTC
TRBD1	medium-sized	TRBJ2-7	TRBV29-1	CSVLGNSRDRKSYEQYF	TGCAGCGTTTTGGGGAATTCCCGGGACAGGAAATCCTACGAGCAGTACTTC
TRBD1	.	TRBJ2-7	TRBV28	CASRLGGQGPEQYF	TGTGCCAGCAGACTGGGCGGACAGGGGCCCGAGCAGTACTTC
TRBD1	.	TRBJ2-7	TRBV20-1	CSARVSPSGTGGSYEQYF	TGCAGTGCTAGAGTATCTCCCTCGGGGACAGGGGGCTCCTACGAGCAGTACTTC
.	.	TRBJ2-7	TRBV28	CASTQWGSNSYEQYF	TGTGCCAGCACCCAATGGGGGAGTAACTCCTACGAGCAGTACTTC
.	few	TRBJ2-3	TRBV20-1	CSARDGPPTQYF	TGCAGTGCTAGAGATGGGCCGCCAACGCAGTATTTT
TRBD1	.	TRBJ1-1	TRBV7-2	CASSLGAGQKNTEAFF	TGTGCCAGCAGCTTAGGGGCGGGACAGAAGAACACTGAAGCTTTCTTT
TRBD1	medium-sized	TRBJ1-2	TRBV6-5	CASRGPGTVYGYTF	TGTGCCAGCCGGGGACCCGGGACAGTCTATGGCTACACCTTC
.	.	TRBJ2-3	TRBV7-9	CASSLAAASTDTQYF	TGTGCCAGCAGCTTAGCAGCAGCTAGCACAGATACGCAGTATTTT
TRBD1	few	TRBJ1-1	TRBV19	CASSPRRDRGNTEAFF	TGTGCCAGTAGTCCCAGGAGGGACAGGGGAAACACTGAAGCTTTCTTT
.	once	TRBJ2-5	TRBV27	CASPWVETQYF	TGTGCCAGCCCTTGGGTGGAGACCCAGTACTTC
TRBD1	.	TRBJ1-1	TRBV28	CASSLRDRKAFF	TGTGCCAGCAGTTTAAGGGACAGAAAAGCTTTCTTT